This entry concerns a single T cell receptor (beta chain). This record belongs to a study of blood T cell repertoires in COVID-19. Study overall: COVID-19 samples from acute and convalescent phases originated in the United States, Italy and Spain. T cells, B-cell-depleted T cells, or PBMCs supplied cDNA or gDNA.

With 2 bases clipped from V and 8 bases from J, the junction kept 5 bases outside the gene matches. The germline CDR1 and CDR2 sequences are KGHSH and LQKENI. This CDR3 is built from 14 residues. Original processing methods: Amplification of reference gene primers was used by the study to estimate nucleated cell counts. The data were produced by immunoSEQ multiplex PCR, yet TCRdb's version contains in-frame clones alone and is incomplete. Clonal size and the V and J genes are those of that table, whereas D and trimming came from the DNA. Among some 80,000 clones listed, 85% were seen once. The sample was peripheral blood. This clonotype originated in an elderly man with active or convalescent COVID-19. This chain joins TRBV18 and TRBJ1-4; 7 bases match TRBD1. The CDR3 DNA sequence: TGTGCCAGCTCACCAAACAGGGGTGAAGAAAAACTGTTTTTT. Encoded protein: CASSPNRGEEKLFF. Full variable domain (missing parts from reference TRBV18 and TRBJ1-4): NAGVMQNPRHLVRRRGQEARLRCSPMKGHSHVYWYRQLPEEGLKFMVYLQKENIIDESGMPKERFSAEFPKEGPSILRIQQVVRGDSAAYFCASSPNRGEEKLFFGSGTQLSVL.